The source of this T cell receptor (beta chain) is a study of CD8+CD57+ T cells in acquired aplastic anemia (dated by TCRdb to the late 2010s). The study in broad terms: On average, sorted CD4+ and CD8+ cells yielded around 3.5 ug of extracted DNA, with a range of about 0.17 to 27.4 ug. CD8+CD57+ expansion was defined as a frequency above the mean frequency observed in healthy subjects. What the research found in general, with its limitations: Around 30 CD8+ CDR3 sequences were shared between patients and controls but appeared highly expressed in patients and within their immunodominant clones. Patients and healthy controls showed no significant difference in CD8+ Simpson's diversity (P=0.060).

Expansion of CD8+CD57+ cells had been shown by flow cytometry in the patients chosen for sequencing. Severe acquired aplastic anemia was diagnosed in all patients according to International Study of Aplastic Anemia and Agranulocytosis and Camitta criteria. Patients had received no therapy at the time of blood sampling. TCR repertoires of sorted CD4+ and CD8+ blood T cells from severe aplastic anemia patients and healthy subjects were deep-sequenced in the study. In the USA, patient enrollment took place under clinicaltrials.gov protocols 00001620, 01623167, 00001397, 00071045, 00081523 and 00961064. Ficoll-Paque density gradient centrifugation was used to isolate peripheral blood mononuclear cells. CD4+ and CD8+ T cells were sorted by FACS or magnetic beads before DNA extraction. The CDR3 has 15 amino acids, counting the end cysteine and phenylalanine. Kept here is only the CDR3 DNA, which spans 45 bases and is read in frame from base 1. V gives up 4 bases and J gives up 8 bases, and the segment between their germline ends measures 17 bases. Looking up the germline V gene yields CDR1 KGHDR and CDR2 SFDVKD.

As regards this clonotype: Its cognate antigen has yet to be identified. No base quality values were provided; no much bigger clone lies one nucleotide off.

Genomic DNA served as template for TCR beta VDJ combination and CDR3 sequence profiling. An Illumina HiSeq 2000 was used for TCR repertoire sequencing. Regarding the original processing steps: Repertoires were assessed using TRBV/TRBJ rearrangement plots, CDR3 size and DJ length profiles, and Simpson's diversity index. Whichever DNA sequence was most abundant in the deep sequencing data was defined as the immunodominant clone. CDR3 amino acid sequences were screened for sharing across subjects and compared with published repertoires and the VDJdb database. Using fastp at Q25 and MiXCR, TCRdb reprocessed the public reads and kept productive beta chains. When rows share a CDR3 protein, they turn into one entry using the most common DNA and genes. It is TCRdb's table, rather than the study itself, that gives the V and J calls and clone size. The sample has about 200,000 distinct CDR3 sequences on record, approximately 65% of them singletons. The top ten hold around 50% of the sample.

The rearranged chain carries TRBV24-1 and TRBJ2-1; the D segment cannot be called with confidence. The clonotype comes from a human donor with aplastic anemia. Material: sorted CD4+, CD8+, or CD8+CD57+ T cells (not recorded which) from PBMCs. The CDR3 in this case is CATSDLPARSHEQFF. The DNA reads TGTGCCACCAGTGACCTACCTGCCCGGAGCCATGAGCAGTTCTTC.